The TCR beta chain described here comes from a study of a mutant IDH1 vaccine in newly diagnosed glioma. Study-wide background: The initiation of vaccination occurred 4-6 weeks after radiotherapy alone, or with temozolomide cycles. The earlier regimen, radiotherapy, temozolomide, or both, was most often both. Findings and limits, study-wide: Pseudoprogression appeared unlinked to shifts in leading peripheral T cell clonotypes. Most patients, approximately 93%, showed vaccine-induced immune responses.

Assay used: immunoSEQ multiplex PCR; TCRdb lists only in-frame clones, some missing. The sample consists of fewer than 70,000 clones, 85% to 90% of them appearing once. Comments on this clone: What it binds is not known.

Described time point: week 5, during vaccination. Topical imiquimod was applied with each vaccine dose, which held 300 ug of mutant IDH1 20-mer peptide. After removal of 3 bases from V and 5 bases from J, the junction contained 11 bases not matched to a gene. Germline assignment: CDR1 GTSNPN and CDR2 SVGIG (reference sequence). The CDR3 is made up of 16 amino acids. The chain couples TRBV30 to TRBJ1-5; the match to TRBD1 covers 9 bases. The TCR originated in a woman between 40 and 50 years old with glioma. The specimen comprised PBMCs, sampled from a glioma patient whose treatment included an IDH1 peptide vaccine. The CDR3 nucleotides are TGTGCCTGGAGCCCTCTCTCGGGACAGGGACATCAGCCCCAGCATTTT. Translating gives CAWSPLSGQGHQPQHF.